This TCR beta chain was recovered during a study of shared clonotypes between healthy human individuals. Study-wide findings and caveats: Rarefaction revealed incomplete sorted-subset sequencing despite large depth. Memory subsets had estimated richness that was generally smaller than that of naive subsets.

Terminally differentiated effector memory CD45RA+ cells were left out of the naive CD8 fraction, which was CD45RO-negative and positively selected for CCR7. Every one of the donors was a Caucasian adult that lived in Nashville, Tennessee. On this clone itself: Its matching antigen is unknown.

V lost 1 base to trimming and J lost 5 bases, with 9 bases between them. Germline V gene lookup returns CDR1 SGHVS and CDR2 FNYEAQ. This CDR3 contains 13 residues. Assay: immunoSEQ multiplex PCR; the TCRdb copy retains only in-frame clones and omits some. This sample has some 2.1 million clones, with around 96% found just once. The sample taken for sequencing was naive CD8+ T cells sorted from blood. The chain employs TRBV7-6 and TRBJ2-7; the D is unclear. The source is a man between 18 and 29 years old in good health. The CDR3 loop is CASSLEWWDEQYF. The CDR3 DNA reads TGTGCCAGCAGCTTAGAGTGGTGGGACGAGCAGTACTTC.